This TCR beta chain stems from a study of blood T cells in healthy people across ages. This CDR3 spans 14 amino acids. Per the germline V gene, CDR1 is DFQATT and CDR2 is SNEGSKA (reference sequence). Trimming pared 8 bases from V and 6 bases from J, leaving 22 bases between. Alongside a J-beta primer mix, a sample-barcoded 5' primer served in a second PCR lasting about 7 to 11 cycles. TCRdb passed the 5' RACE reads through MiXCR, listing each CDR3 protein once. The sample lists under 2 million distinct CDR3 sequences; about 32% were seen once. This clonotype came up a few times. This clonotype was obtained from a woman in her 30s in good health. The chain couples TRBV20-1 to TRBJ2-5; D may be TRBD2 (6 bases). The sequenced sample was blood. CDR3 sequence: CSIKAGTSEKTQYF. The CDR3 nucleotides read TGCAGTATAAAGGCGGGGACCTCGGAAAAGACCCAGTACTTC.